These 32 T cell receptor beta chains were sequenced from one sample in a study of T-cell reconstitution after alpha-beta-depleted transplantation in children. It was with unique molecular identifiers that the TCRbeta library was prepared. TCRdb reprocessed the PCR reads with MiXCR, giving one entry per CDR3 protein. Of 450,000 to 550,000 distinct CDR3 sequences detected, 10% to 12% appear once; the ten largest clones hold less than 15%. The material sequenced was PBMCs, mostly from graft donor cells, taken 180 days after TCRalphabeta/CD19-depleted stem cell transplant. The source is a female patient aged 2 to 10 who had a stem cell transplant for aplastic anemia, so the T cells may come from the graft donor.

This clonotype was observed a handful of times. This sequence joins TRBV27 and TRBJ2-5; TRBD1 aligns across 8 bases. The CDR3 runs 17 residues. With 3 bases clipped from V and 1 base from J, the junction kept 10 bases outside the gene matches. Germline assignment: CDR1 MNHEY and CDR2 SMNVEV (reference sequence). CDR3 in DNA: TGTGCCAGCAGTTTCGAGCGCTGGGACAGGTCCCAAGAGACCCAGTACTTC. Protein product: CASSFERWDRSQETQYF.

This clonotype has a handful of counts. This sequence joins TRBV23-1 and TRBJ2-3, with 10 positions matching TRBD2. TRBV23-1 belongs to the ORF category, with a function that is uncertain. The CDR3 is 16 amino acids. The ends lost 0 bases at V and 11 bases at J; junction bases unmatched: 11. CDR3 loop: CASSQSYRAGGRGQYF. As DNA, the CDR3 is TGCGCCAGCAGTCAATCCTATCGAGCGGGAGGGCGGGGGCAGTATTTT.

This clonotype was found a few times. CDR3 protein: CASSHGATTFGEQYF. The CDR3 region has the DNA TGTGCCAGCAGTCACGGGGCGACTACGTTTGGCGAGCAGTACTTC. The genes are TRBV7-2 and TRBJ2-7; D possibly uses TRBD1 or TRBD2 (5 bases each). V shed 6 bases and J shed 6 bases, with 21 bases lying between them. Germline CDR1 reads SGHTA; CDR2 reads FQGNSA. The CDR3 runs 15 residues.

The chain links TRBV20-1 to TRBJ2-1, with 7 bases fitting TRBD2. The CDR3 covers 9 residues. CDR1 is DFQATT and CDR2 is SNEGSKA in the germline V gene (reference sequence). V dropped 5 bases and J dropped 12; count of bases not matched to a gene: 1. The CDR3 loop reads CSAGGGQFF. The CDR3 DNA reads TGCAGTGCTGGGGGGGGGCAGTTCTTC.

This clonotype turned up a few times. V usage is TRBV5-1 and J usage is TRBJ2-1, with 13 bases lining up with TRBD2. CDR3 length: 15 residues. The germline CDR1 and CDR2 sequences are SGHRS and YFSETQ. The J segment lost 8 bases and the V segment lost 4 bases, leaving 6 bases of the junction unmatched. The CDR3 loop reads CASSTGTSGKDEQFF. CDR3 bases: TGCGCCAGCAGCACCGGGACTAGCGGGAAAGATGAGCAGTTCTTC.

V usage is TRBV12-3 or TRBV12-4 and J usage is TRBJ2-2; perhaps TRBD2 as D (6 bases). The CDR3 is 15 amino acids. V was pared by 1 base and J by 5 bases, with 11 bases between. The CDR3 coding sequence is TGTGCCAGCAGTTTAGGTGGCGGGGCTACCGGGGAGCTGTTTTTT. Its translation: CASSLGGGATGELFF.

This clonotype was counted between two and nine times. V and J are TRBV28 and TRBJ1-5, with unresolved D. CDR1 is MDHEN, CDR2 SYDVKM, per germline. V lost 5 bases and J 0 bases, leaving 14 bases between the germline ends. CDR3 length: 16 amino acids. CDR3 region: CASSNSLYPSNQPQHF. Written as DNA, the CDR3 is TGTGCCAGCAGTAACAGTCTCTACCCTAGCAATCAGCCCCAGCATTTT.

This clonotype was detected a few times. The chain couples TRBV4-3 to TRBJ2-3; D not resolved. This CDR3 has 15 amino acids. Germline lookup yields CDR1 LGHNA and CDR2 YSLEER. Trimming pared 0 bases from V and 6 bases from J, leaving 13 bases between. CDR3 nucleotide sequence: TGCGCCAGCAGCCAAGATGCGGCCTCTTCGGATACGCAGTATTTT. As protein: CASSQDAASSDTQYF.

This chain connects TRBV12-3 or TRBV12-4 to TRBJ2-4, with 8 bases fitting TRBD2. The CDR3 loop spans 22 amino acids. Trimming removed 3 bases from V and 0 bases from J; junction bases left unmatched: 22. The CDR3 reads CASSLKVGRGFSVDIAKNIQYF. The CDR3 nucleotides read TGTGCCAGCAGTTTGAAGGTCGGGAGGGGCTTTAGTGTCGATATAGCCAAAAACATTCAGTACTTC.

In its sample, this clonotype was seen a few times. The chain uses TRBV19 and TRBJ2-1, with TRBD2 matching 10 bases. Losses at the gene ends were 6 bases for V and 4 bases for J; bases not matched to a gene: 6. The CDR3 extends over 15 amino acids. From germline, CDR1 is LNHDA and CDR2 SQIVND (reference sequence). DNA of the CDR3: TGTGCCAGTAGGGAGCGGGAGGGCCCATACAATGAGCAGTTCTTC. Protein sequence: CASREREGPYNEQFF. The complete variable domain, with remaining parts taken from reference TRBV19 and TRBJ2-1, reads DGGITQSPKYLFRKEGQNVTLSCEQNLNHDAMYWYRQDPGQGLRLIYYSQIVNDFQKGDIAEGYSVSREKKESFPLTVTSAQKNPTAFYLCASREREGPYNEQFFGPGTRLTVL.

CDR3 DNA: TGTGCCAGCAGTTACTCACTCCCCTCTATCGGAGGTGGCTACACCTTC. Translation gives CASSYSLPSIGGGYTF. The V and J genes are TRBV6-5 and TRBJ1-2; unclear D gene. The CDR3 loop spans 16 amino acids. V dropped 0 bases and J dropped 7 bases, with 18 bases sitting between them. CDR1 and CDR2 from the germline V gene are MNHEY and SVGAGI.

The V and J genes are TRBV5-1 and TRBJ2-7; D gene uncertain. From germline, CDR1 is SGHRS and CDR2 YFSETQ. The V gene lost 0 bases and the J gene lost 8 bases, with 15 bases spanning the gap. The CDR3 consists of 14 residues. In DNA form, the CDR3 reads TGCGCCAGCAGCTTGGTGTCCGGGCCTACGAAGCAGTACTTC. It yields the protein CASSLVSGPTKQYF. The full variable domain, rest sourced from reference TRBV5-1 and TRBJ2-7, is KAGVTQTPRYLIKTRGQQVTLSCSPISGHRSVSWYQQTPGQGLQFLFEYFSETQRNKGNFPGRFSGRQFSNSRSEMNVSTLELGDSALYLCASSLVSGPTKQYFGPGTRLTVT.

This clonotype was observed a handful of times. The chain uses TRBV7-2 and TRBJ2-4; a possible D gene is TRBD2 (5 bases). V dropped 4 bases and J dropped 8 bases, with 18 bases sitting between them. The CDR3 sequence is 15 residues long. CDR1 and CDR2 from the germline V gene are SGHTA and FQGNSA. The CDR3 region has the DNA TGTGCCAGCAGCTCGTCTGGACTGGGATGGGACATTCAGTACTTC. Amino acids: CASSSSGLGWDIQYF.

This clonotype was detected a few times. CDR3 loop: CASSLRGLAGLDNEQFF. In nucleotides, the CDR3 is TGCGCCAGCAGCTTGAGGGGACTAGCGGGGTTAGACAATGAGCAGTTCTTC. The gene calls are TRBV5-1 and TRBJ2-1; the match to TRBD2 covers 13 bases. The CDR3 covers 17 residues. V trimming: 1 base; J trimming: 5 bases; junction bases outside the gene matches: 6. Germline V gene data show CDR1 as SGHRS and CDR2 as YFSETQ. The complete variable domain, with remaining parts taken from reference TRBV5-1 and TRBJ2-1, reads KAGVTQTPRYLIKTRGQQVTLSCSPISGHRSVSWYQQTPGQGLQFLFEYFSETQRNKGNFPGRFSGRQFSNSRSEMNVSTLELGDSALYLCASSLRGLAGLDNEQFFGPGTRLTVL.

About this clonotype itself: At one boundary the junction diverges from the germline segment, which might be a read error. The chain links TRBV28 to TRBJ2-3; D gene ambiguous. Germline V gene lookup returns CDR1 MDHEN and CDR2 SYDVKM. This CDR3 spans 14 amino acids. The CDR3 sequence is CASSLLAGPDPQYF. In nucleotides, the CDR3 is TGTGCCAGCAGTTTATTAGCCGGACCAGATCCGCAGTATTTT.

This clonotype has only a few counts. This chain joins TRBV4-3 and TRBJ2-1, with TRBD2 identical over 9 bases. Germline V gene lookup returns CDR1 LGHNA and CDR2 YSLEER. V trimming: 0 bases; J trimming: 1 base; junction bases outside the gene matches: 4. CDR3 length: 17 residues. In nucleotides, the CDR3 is TGCGCCAGCAGCCAAGATCCAGCGGGAGGTTCCTACAATGAGCAGTTCTTC. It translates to CASSQDPAGGSYNEQFF.

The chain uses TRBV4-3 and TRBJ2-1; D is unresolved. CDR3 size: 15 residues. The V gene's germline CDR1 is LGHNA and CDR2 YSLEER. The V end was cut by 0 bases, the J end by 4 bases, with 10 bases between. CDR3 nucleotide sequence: TGCGCCAGCAGCCAAGATAGGGCAGCTTACAATGAGCAGTTCTTC. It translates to CASSQDRAAYNEQFF.

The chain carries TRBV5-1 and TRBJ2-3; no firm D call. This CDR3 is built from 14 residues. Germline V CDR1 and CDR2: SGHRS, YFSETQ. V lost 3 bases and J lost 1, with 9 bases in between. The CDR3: CASSSSSGTDTQYF. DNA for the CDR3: TGCGCCAGCAGCTCGTCAAGCGGCACAGATACGCAGTATTTT. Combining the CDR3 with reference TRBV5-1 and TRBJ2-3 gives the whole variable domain KAGVTQTPRYLIKTRGQQVTLSCSPISGHRSVSWYQQTPGQGLQFLFEYFSETQRNKGNFPGRFSGRQFSNSRSEMNVSTLELGDSALYLCASSSSSGTDTQYFGPGTRLTVL.

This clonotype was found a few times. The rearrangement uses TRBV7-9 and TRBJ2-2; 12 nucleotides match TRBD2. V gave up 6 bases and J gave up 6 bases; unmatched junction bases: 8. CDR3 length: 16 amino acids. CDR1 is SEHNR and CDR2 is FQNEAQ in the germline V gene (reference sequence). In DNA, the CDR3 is TGTGCCAGCAGACCTAGGACTAGCGGGACATCCGGGGAGCTGTTTTTT. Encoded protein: CASRPRTSGTSGELFF.

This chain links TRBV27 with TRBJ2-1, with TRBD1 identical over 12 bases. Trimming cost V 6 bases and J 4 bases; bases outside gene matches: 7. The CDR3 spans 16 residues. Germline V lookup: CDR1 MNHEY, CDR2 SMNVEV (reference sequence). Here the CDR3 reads CASRGTGGAVYNEQFF. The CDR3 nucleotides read TGTGCCAGCAGAGGGACAGGGGGCGCGGTATACAATGAGCAGTTCTTC.

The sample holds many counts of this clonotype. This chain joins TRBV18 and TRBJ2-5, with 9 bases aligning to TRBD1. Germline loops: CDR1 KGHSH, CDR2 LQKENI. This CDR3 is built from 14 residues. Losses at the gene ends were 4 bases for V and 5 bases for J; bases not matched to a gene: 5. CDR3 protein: CASSLGQGIETQYF. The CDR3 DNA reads TGTGCCAGCTCACTCGGACAGGGGATTGAGACCCAGTACTTC.

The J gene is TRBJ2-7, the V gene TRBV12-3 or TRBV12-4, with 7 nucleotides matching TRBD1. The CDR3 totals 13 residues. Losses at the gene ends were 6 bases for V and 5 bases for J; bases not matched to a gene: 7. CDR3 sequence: CASRRDRDNEQYV. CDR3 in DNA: TGTGCCAGCAGACGCGACAGGGATAACGAGCAGTACGTC.

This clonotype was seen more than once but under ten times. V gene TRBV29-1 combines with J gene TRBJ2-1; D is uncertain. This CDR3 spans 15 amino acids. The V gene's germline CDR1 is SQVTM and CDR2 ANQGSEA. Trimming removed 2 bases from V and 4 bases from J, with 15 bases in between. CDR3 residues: CSVEMGGPSYNEQFF. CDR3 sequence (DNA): TGCAGCGTTGAAATGGGCGGACCCTCTTACAATGAGCAGTTCTTC.

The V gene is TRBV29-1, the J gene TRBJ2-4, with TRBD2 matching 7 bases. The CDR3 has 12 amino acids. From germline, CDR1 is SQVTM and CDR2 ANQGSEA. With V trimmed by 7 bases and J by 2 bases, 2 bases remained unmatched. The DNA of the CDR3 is TGCAGCGCGGGGGGAACCAAAAACATTCAGTACTTC. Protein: CSAGGTKNIQYF.

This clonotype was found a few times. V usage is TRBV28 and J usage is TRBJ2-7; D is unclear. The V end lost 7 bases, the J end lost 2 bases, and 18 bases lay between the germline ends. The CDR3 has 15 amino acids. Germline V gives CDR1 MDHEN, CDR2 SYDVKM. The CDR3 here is CASKQGIERTYEQYF. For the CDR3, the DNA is TGTGCCAGCAAGCAAGGTATCGAGCGAACCTACGAGCAGTACTTC.

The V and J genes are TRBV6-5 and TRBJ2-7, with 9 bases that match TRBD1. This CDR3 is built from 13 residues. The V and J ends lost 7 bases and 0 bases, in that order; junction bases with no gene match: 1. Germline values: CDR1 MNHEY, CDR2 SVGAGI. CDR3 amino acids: CASNRGHSYEQYF. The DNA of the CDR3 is TGTGCCAGCAACAGGGGGCACTCCTACGAGCAGTACTTC.

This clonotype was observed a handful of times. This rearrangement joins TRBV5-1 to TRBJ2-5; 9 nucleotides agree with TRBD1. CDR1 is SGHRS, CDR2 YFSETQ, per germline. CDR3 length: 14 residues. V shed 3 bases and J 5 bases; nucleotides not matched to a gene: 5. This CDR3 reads CASSYRGLGETQYF. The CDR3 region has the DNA TGCGCCAGCAGCTACAGGGGGCTTGGGGAGACCCAGTACTTC.

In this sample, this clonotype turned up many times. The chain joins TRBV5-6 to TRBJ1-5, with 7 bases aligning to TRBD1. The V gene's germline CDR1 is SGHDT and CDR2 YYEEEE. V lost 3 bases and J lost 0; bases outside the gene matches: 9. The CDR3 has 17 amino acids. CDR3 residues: CASSSRDSLYSNQPQHF. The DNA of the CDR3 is TGTGCCAGCAGCTCCCGGGACAGCCTCTATAGCAATCAGCCCCAGCATTTT.

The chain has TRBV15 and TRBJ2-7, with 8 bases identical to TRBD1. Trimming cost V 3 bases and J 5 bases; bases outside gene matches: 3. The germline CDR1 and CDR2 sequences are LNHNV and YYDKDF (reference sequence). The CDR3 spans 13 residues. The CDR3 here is CATSSLRGHEQYF. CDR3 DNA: TGTGCCACCAGCAGCCTCAGGGGGCACGAGCAGTACTTC.

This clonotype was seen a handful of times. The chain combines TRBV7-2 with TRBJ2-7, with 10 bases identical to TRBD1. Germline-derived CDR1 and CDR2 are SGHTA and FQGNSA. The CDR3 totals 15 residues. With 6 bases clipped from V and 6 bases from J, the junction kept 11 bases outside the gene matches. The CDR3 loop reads CASRTPGTGVGEQYF. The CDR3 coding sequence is TGTGCCAGCAGGACTCCCGGGACAGGGGTAGGCGAGCAGTACTTC.

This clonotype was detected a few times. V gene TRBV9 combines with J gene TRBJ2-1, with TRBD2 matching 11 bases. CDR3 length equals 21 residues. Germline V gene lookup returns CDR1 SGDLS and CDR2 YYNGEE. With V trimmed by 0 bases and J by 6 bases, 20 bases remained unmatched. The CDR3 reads CASSVGGPGLSGRALGNEQFF. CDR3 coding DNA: TGTGCCAGCAGCGTAGGGGGCCCGGGACTTAGCGGGAGGGCCCTTGGCAATGAGCAGTTCTTC.

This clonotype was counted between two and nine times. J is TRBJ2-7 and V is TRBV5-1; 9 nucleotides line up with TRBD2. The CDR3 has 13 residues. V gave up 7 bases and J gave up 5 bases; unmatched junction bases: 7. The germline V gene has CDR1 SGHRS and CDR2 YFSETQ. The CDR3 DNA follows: TGCGCCAGCGCTCCGGGACTAGCAAACGAGCAGTACTTC. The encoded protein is CASAPGLANEQYF.